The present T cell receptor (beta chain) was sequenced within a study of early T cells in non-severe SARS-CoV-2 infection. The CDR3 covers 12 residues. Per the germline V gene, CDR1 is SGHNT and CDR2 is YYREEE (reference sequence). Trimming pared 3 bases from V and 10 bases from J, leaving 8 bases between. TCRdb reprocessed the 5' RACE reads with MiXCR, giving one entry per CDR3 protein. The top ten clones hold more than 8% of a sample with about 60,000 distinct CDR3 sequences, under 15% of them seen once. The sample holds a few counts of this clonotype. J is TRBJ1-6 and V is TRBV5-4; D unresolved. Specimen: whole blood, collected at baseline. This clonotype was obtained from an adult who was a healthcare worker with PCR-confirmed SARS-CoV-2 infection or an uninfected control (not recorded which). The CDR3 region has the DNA TGTGCCAGCAGCTCGCCAGAATCACCCCTCCACTTT. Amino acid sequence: CASSSPESPLHF. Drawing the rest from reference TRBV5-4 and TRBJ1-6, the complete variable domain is ETGVTQSPTHLIKTRGQQVTLRCSSQSGHNTVSWYQQALGQGPQFIFQYYREEENGRGNFPPRFSGLQFPNYSSELNVNALELDDSALYLCASSSPESPLHFGNGTRLTVT.